This TCR beta chain stems from a study of early T cells in non-severe SARS-CoV-2 infection. Background on the study: Chains were unpaired, as sequencing was done on bulk RNA from unsorted whole blood.

Researchers attached unique molecular identifiers to individual cDNA molecules. TCRdb re-called the 5' RACE reads through MiXCR, storing one row per CDR3 protein. The table has 100,000 to 150,000 distinct CDR3 sequences, more than 12% seen once. The CDR3 has 15 residues. Trimming took 0 bases from V and 1 from J, leaving 10 bases between them. Per germline, CDR1 SGHRS and CDR2 YFSETQ. This clonotype has a handful of counts. Its antigen is not identified. Study findings and constraints: VDJdb matching, biased toward anti-spike CD8 responses, missed private and CD4 specificities.

The material sequenced was whole blood. This sequence was found in an adult who was a healthcare worker with PCR-confirmed SARS-CoV-2 infection or an uninfected control (not recorded which). The chain joins TRBV5-1 to TRBJ1-1, with D perhaps matching TRBD1 (6 bases). The chain's CDR3 is CASSLEGQRNTEAFF. The CDR3, as DNA: TGCGCCAGCAGCTTGGAAGGACAGAGGAACACTGAAGCTTTCTTT. Looking up the rest from reference TRBV5-1 and TRBJ1-1 gives the full variable domain: KAGVTQTPRYLIKTRGQQVTLSCSPISGHRSVSWYQQTPGQGLQFLFEYFSETQRNKGNFPGRFSGRQFSNSRSEMNVSTLELGDSALYLCASSLEGQRNTEAFFGQGTRLTVV.